This TCR beta chain came from a study of CDR3 diversity in severe acne. This clonotype was seen just once. TCRdb processed the PCR reads anew with MiXCR; each CDR3 protein has one entry. This table has about 85,000 distinct CDR3 sequences, 48% appearing once. The sequence derives from a male donor in good health, serving as a control. Sequencing was done on a sample of blood.

The CDR3 coding sequence is TGTGCCAGCAGCTCGCAGGGGGGGTGGACCGGGGAGCTGTTTTTT. It translates to CASSSQGGWTGELFF. V and J are TRBV7-6 and TRBJ2-2; D tentatively reads TRBD1 or TRBD2 (7 bases each). Germline assignment: CDR1 SGHVS and CDR2 FNYEAQ. V lost 4 bases to trimming and J lost 5 bases, with 14 bases between them. CDR3 length: 15 amino acids.